This T cell receptor (beta chain) was obtained from a study of early stage breast cancer tumors (TCRdb year 2017). Background for the entire study: Of the approximately 15 invasive breast tumors, approximately 11 were found to be estrogen receptor-positive, progesterone receptor-positive and HER2-negative. Of the approximately twelve ER+/PR+/HER2- tumors, eight were classified as invasive ductal carcinomas and four as invasive lobular carcinomas. The average read coverage per sample was roughly 10-fold. Across all samples, 2,700,000 or so templates representing around 1 million unique clonotypes were detected.

What the study reported, not specific to this receptor: Repertoires from blood and normal breast were more alike than repertoires from blood and tumor, and in about 85% of the 16 patients, comparing each tissue with blood separated tumor from normal. Enriched TCRB sequences shared across patients were found to be mostly commonly generated sequences that were unlikely to play an important role in the tumor microenvironment. About 2.5-fold higher T cell density and higher clonality were observed in tumors than in adjacent normal breast tissue. Because the cohort was small, a breakdown by tumor subtype could not be done. Chain pairing and functional markers such as CD4, CD8 and FOXP3 were missed by bulk genomic DNA sequencing of unsorted cells.

Trimming accounts for 3 bases at V and 6 bases at J, while the number of junction bases matched to no gene is 5. The CDR3 runs 13 amino acids, cysteine and phenylalanine included. Only the CDR3 portion is preserved as DNA: 39 bases, with reading frame beginning at the first base. Sequences SNHLY (CDR1) and FYNNEI (CDR2) are obtained from the germline V gene. About 19-55 mg of tumor tissue was diced, and more than 2.5 ug of DNA was typically obtained. The study profiled bulk TCR beta-chain repertoires in matched peripheral blood, tumor and adjacent normal breast tissue taken from over 15 patients with early-stage breast cancer. After resection, visually identified tumor tissue was excised and placed in prechilled RNAlater. A TissueLyser II was used to homogenize diced tumor tissue (roughly 20-55 mg) in RLTplus buffer containing beta-mercaptoethanol and antifoaming agent. The Qiagen AllPrep DNA/RNA Mini kit was used to extract genomic DNA.

Every sample was amplified as two independent genomic DNA replicates, using roughly 0.45 ug for blood and roughly 1.6 ug for tumor or normal breast. TCRB sequencing of genomic DNA was carried out with the ImmunoSeq Intro kit according to the manufacturer's instructions. Multiplex PCR ran 30 to 40 cycles with proprietary primers and spike-in control sequences for absolute quantification. Single-end 150-bp reads were used to sequence an 87-bp fragment spanning the CDR3 and the flanking V and J genes. Each lane of an Illumina MiSeq using version 3.0 chemistry carried seven multiplexed samples, with two replicates per sample. Processing in the source paper ran as follows. Raw data were processed with the vendor's proprietary pipeline, and both replicates were merged into a single result per sample. Productive rearrangements sharing the V-gene family, CDR3 amino acid sequence and J-gene segment were defined as clonotypes. Clonality was computed as 1 minus the normalized Shannon entropy (Pielou evenness) of TCRB abundances. T cell density was estimated as total templates divided by the number of input cells, with the number of input cells inferred from the DNA input amount. Recon was used with default parameters to estimate total repertoire diversity and clonality. A clonotype counted as tumor-enriched if its abundance in tumor exceeded 0.1% and was at least 32-fold higher than its abundance in normal breast. TCRdb took over this immuneACCESS table, retaining in-frame rearrangements with V and J assigned. Such tables are incomplete; in checked studies, under half of the missing clones stem from an unresolved V gene, and the remainder is unexplained. That table gives V, J and clone size, and the DNA gave D and trimming. This sample gives approximately 11,000 clones in total; around two thirds of them show up just once. The ten largest clones represent around a fifth of the sample.

Worth noting for this clone: Its antigen remains undetermined. Base quality data are lacking; no much larger clone is found one base away.

The chain joins TRBV2 to TRBJ2-7; the central 7 bases match TRBD1. Material: breast tumor tissue. The receptor was derived from a person aged 35 to 50 with breast cancer. The CDR3 reads CASSDNRGGEQYF. DNA sequence: TGTGCCAGCAGTGATAACAGGGGTGGCGAGCAGTACTTC.